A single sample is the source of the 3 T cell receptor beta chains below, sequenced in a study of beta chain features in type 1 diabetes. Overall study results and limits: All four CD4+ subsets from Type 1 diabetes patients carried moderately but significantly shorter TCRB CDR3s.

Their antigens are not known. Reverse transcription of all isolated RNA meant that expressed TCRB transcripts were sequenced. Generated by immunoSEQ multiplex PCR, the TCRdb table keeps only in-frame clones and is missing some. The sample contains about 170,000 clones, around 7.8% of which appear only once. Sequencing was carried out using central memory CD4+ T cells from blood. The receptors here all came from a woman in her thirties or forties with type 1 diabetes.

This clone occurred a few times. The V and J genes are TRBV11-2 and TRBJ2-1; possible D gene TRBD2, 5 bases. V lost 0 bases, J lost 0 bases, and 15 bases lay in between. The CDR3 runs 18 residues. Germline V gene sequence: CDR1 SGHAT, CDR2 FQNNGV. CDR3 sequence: CASSLDGRALSSYNEQFF. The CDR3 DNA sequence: TGTGCCAGCAGCTTAGATGGGCGGGCGCTTAGCTCCTACAATGAGCAGTTCTTC. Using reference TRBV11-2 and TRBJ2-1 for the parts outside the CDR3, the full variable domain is EAGVAQSPRYKIIEKRQSVAFWCNPISGHATLYWYQQILGQGPKLLIQFQNNGVVDDSQLPKDRFSAERLKGVDSTLKIQPAKLEDSAVYLCASSLDGRALSSYNEQFFGPGTRLTVL.

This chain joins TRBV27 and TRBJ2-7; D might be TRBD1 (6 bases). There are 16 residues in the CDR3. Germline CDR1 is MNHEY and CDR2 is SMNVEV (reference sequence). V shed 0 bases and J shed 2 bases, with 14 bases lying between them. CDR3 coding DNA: TGTGCCAGCAGTTTATCGGGGACACCGATAACCTACGAGCAGTACTTC. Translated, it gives CASSLSGTPITYEQYF.

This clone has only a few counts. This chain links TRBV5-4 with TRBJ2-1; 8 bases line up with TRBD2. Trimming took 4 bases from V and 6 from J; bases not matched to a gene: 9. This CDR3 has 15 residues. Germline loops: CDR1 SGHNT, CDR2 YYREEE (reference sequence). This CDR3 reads CASSLTSGVINEQFF. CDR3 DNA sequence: TGTGCCAGCAGCCTTACTAGCGGAGTTATCAATGAGCAGTTCTTC. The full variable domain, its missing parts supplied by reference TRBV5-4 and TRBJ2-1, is ETGVTQSPTHLIKTRGQQVTLRCSSQSGHNTVSWYQQALGQGPQFIFQYYREEENGRGNFPPRFSGLQFPNYSSELNVNALELDDSALYLCASSLTSGVINEQFFGPGTRLTVL.